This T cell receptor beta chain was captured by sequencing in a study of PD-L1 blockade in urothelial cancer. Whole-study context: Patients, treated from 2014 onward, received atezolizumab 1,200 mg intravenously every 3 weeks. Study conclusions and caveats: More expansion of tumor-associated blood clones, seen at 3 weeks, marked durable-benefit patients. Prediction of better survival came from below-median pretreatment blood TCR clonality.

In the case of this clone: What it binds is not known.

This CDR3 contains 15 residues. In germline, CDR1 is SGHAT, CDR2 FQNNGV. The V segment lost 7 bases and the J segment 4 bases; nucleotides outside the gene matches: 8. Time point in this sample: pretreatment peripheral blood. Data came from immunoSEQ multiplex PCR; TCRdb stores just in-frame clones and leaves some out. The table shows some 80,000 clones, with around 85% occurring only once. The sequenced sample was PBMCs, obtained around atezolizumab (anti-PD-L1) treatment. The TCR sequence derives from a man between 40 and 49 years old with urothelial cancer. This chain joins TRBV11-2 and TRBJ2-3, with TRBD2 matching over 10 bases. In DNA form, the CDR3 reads TGTGCCAGCACACAAGCGGGAGGGGGTGCAGATACGCAGTATTTT. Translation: CASTQAGGGADTQYF.